The entry below describes one T cell receptor (beta chain). Using its own MiXCR run on the 5' RACE reads, TCRdb lists one record per CDR3 protein. The data contain 75,000 or so distinct CDR3 sequences, around 7.8% of them singletons. Specified time point: sample taken at primary tumor resection. Unsorted whole RNA of tumor, nontumor lung or frozen PBMC was sequenced. The data derive from a study of spatial heterogeneity in lung cancer. Germline V CDR1 and CDR2: SGHVS, FQNEAQ. CDR3 length: 17 residues. V shed 0 bases and J shed 3 bases, with 17 bases lying between them. This material consisted of PBMCs, taken at surgery. The sequence was obtained from a male donor with early-stage non-small cell lung cancer. The chain couples TRBV7-8 to TRBJ1-1, with a tentative D call TRBD1 (6 bases). CDR3 DNA sequence: TGTGCCAGCAGCTTAGCGAAGGCAGGGGCTGAGGACACTGAAGCTTTCTTT. Protein sequence: CASSLAKAGAEDTEAFF. Filled out from reference TRBV7-8 and TRBJ1-1, the complete variable domain reads GAGVSQSPRYKVAKRGQDVALRCDPISGHVSLFWYQQALGQGPEFLTYFQNEAQLDKSGLPSDRFFAERPEGSVSTLKIQRTQQEDSAVYLCASSLAKAGAEDTEAFFGQGTRLTVV.